Listed below are T cell receptor beta chains from one sample, sequenced in a study of cytomegalovirus exposure and HLA in healthy donors. Here immunoSEQ multiplex PCR was the method, and the copy in TCRdb shows in-frame clones only, minus some. In the table there are tens of thousands of clones, about 80% of which are singletons. Sequencing was carried out using PBMCs. These receptors were taken from a man aged 30-40 years in good health and CMV-seronegative. Each CDR3 is given with its conserved first and last residue. D genes are given only for firm matches. Where a row states a size, it is once, few, many or the class of an expanded clone; other rows omit it.

j_call	cdr3_length	clone_size	d_call	v_call	cdr3_nt	cdr3_aa
TRBJ1-4	15	-	TRBD1	TRBV7-2	TGTGCCAGCAGCTTAGTCGTACAGGGGAATGAAAAACTGTTTTTT	CASSLVVQGNEKLFF
TRBJ2-7	13	-	TRBD1	TRBV13	TGTGCCAGCAGCTCTGACAGGGGCTACGAGCAGTACTTC	CASSSDRGYEQYF
TRBJ1-2	13	-	TRBD1	TRBV13	TGTGCCAGCAGCCAAGACAGGGGGCATGGCTACACCTTC	CASSQDRGHGYTF
TRBJ1-1	15	-	-	TRBV16	TGTGCCAGCAGCCAATCGGGCACAGGGTGGGCTGAAGCTTTCTTT	CASSQSGTGWAEAFF
TRBJ1-2	15	-	TRBD1	TRBV19	TGTGCCAGTAGTACCAGACAGGGATGGGACTATGGCTACACCTTC	CASSTRQGWDYGYTF
TRBJ1-1	14	few	TRBD1	TRBV5-4	TGTGCCAGCAGCCCTACAGGGGTTGGGACTGAAGCTTTCTTT	CASSPTGVGTEAFF
TRBJ2-5	13	-	TRBD1	TRBV7-7	TGTGCCAGCAGCTTGACAGGGATTGAGACCCAGTACTTC	CASSLTGIETQYF
TRBJ1-1	15	-	-	TRBV10-3	TGTGCCATCAGCTCCCTACACAGCCCGAACACTGAAGCTTTCTTT	CAISSLHSPNTEAFF
TRBJ1-3	17	-	TRBD1	TRBV2	TGTGCCAGCAGTGTGGTCCCGACAGGGAACTCTGGAAACACCATATATTTT	CASSVVPTGNSGNTIYF
TRBJ1-2	10	-	-	TRBV19	TGTGCCAGTAGTGAGGGTGGCTACACCTTC	CASSEGGYTF
TRBJ1-1	13	few	-	TRBV7-2	TGTGCCAGCAGCTTATGGGGGGACACTGAAGCTTTCTTT	CASSLWGDTEAFF
TRBJ1-1	16	few	-	TRBV7-8	TGTGCCAGCAGCTTAAGGGGAAGCCCATTGAACACTGAAGCTTTCTTT	CASSLRGSPLNTEAFF
TRBJ1-2	12	once	-	TRBV27	TGTGCCAGCCGAACAGGGTACAGTGGCTACACCTTC	CASRTGYSGYTF
TRBJ1-2	14	-	-	TRBV7-6	TGTGCCAGCAGCCCCGCCGGGGAGGGAATTGGCTACACCTTC	CASSPAGEGIGYTF
TRBJ1-2	16	-	TRBD1	TRBV7-3	TGTGCCAGCAGTCAAAACGACCGGGACAGAGCCTATGGCTACACCTTC	CASSQNDRDRAYGYTF
TRBJ2-3	15	once	TRBD2	TRBV6-5	TGTGCCAGCAGTCCCGGACTAGGGGAGACAGATACGCAGTATTTT	CASSPGLGETDTQYF
TRBJ1-5	15	-	-	TRBV19	TGTGCCAGTAGCCAATTCCCTGGCTTGAATCAGCCCCAGCATTTT	CASSQFPGLNQPQHF
TRBJ1-1	13	-	-	TRBV28	TGTGCCATCAAAAGAACAGCTTACACTGAAGCTTTCTTT	CAIKRTAYTEAFF
TRBJ2-5	16	-	-	TRBV7-6	TGTGCCAGCAGCTTAGCGGGGGGACTCCGCCGGGAGACCCAGTACTTC	CASSLAGGLRRETQYF
TRBJ2-1	16	-	TRBD2	TRBV5-1	TGCGCCAGCAGCTTGGTAGCGGGGAGCTCCTACAATGAGCAGTTCTTC	CASSLVAGSSYNEQFF
TRBJ1-2	13	-	-	TRBV2	TGTGCCAGCAGAGAGACAGATGCGGACGGCTACACCTTC	CASRETDADGYTF
TRBJ1-1	16	-	TRBD1	TRBV6-5	TGTGCCAGCAGTTCCGGGACAGGGTTTTTTGGCACTGAAGCTTTCTTT	CASSSGTGFFGTEAFF
TRBJ2-7	13	many	TRBD2	TRBV7-3	TGTGCCAGCAGCCCCAGCGGGGGACCCGAGCAGTACTTC	CASSPSGGPEQYF
TRBJ2-1	16	-	TRBD1	TRBV6-5	TGTGCCAGCAGTTACTTTGGGACAGGGGGGAACAATGAGCAGTTCTTC	CASSYFGTGGNNEQFF
TRBJ2-1	14	few	TRBD1	TRBV4-3	TGCGCCAGCAGCCACGGGACAGGGAGCAATGAGCAGTTCTTC	CASSHGTGSNEQFF
TRBJ1-1	16	-	-	TRBV7-2	TGTGCCAGCAGCTTAGTAAGGCTAGTTATGAACACTGAAGCTTTCTTT	CASSLVRLVMNTEAFF
TRBJ1-6	16	-	TRBD1	TRBV7-9	TGTTCCAGCAGCTTAGTAGGGGCAGGGGGCCTATCACCCCTCCACTTT	CSSSLVGAGGLSPLHF
TRBJ2-4	13	once	-	TRBV7-2	TGTGCCAGCAGCTCGGGACTTGGCCTCATTCAGTACTTC	CASSSGLGLIQYF
TRBJ1-2	12	-	-	TRBV7-9	TGTGCCGGATTGGAGGCAATAAGTGGCTACACCTTC	CAGLEAISGYTF
TRBJ2-7	14	few	-	TRBV5-6	TGTGCCAGCAGCGTATCAGGTAGTTCCTACGAGCAGTACTTC	CASSVSGSSYEQYF
TRBJ2-1	16	-	-	TRBV18	TGTGCCAGCTCTACCCGGGCTACAGGGTGGGACAATGAGCAGTTCTTC	CASSTRATGWDNEQFF
TRBJ2-1	16	-	TRBD2	TRBV29-1	TGCAGCGCCCCCGGTAGATCGAGACTAGCGGGAGATGAGCAGTTCTTC	CSAPGRSRLAGDEQFF
TRBJ1-3	17	once	-	TRBV5-4	TGTGCCAGCAGCTTGGGGGGGGACCCAGGAGGAAGAAACACCATATATTTT	CASSLGGDPGGRNTIYF
TRBJ2-5	17	-	TRBD1	TRBV25-1	TGTGCCAGCAGTGAATTTGGACAGGGAAGGGACCAAGAGACCCAGTACTTC	CASSEFGQGRDQETQYF
TRBJ1-5	16	-	-	TRBV4-2	TGTGCCAGCAGCCAAGGGGGAGGGGGGTATAGTCAGCCCCAGCATTTT	CASSQGGGGYSQPQHF
TRBJ1-1	14	-	TRBD1	TRBV6-6	TGTGCCAGCAGACCAGGGACAGAAGGCTCTGAAGCTTTCTTT	CASRPGTEGSEAFF
TRBJ2-3	17	few	-	TRBV15	TGTGCCACCAGCAGAGATTATACGGGAGTGGGCACAGATACGCAGTATTTT	CATSRDYTGVGTDTQYF
TRBJ2-6	15	-	-	TRBV4-1	TGCGCCAGCAGCCAACCGGGCTCTGGGGCCAACGTCCTGACTTTC	CASSQPGSGANVLTF
TRBJ1-4	17	-	-	TRBV25-1	TGTGCCAGCAGTGGGCACAGGCGGCATCGTACTAATGAAAAACTGTTTTTT	CASSGHRRHRTNEKLFF
TRBJ2-1	17	few	TRBD2	TRBV5-6	TGTGCCAGCAGCTTGGTTAGCGGGAGTCATTCCTACAATGAGCAGTTCTTC	CASSLVSGSHSYNEQFF
TRBJ2-5	14	-	TRBD1	TRBV5-1	TGCGCCAGCAGCCCCGGGACAGGGAGAGAGACCCAGTACTTC	CASSPGTGRETQYF
TRBJ2-3	15	-	TRBD1	TRBV7-9	TGTGCCAGCAGTCATTGGACAGGGGGTACAGATACGCAGTATTTT	CASSHWTGGTDTQYF
TRBJ2-7	14	-	TRBD2	TRBV2	TGTGCCAGCAGTGCGGGTAGCGGGATCTACGAGCAGTACTTC	CASSAGSGIYEQYF
TRBJ2-2	15	-	TRBD1	TRBV5-4	TGTGCCAGCAGCCGGGGACAGACGAACACCGGGGAGCTGTTTTTT	CASSRGQTNTGELFF
TRBJ1-2	16	once	-	TRBV18	TGTGCCAGCTCATCTAGTGGTGGGTTTTCTAGCTATGGCTACACCTTC	CASSSSGGFSSYGYTF
TRBJ2-2	12	once	-	TRBV7-9	TGTGCCAGCAGCCCCCTCCCCGGGGAGCTGTTTTTT	CASSPLPGELFF